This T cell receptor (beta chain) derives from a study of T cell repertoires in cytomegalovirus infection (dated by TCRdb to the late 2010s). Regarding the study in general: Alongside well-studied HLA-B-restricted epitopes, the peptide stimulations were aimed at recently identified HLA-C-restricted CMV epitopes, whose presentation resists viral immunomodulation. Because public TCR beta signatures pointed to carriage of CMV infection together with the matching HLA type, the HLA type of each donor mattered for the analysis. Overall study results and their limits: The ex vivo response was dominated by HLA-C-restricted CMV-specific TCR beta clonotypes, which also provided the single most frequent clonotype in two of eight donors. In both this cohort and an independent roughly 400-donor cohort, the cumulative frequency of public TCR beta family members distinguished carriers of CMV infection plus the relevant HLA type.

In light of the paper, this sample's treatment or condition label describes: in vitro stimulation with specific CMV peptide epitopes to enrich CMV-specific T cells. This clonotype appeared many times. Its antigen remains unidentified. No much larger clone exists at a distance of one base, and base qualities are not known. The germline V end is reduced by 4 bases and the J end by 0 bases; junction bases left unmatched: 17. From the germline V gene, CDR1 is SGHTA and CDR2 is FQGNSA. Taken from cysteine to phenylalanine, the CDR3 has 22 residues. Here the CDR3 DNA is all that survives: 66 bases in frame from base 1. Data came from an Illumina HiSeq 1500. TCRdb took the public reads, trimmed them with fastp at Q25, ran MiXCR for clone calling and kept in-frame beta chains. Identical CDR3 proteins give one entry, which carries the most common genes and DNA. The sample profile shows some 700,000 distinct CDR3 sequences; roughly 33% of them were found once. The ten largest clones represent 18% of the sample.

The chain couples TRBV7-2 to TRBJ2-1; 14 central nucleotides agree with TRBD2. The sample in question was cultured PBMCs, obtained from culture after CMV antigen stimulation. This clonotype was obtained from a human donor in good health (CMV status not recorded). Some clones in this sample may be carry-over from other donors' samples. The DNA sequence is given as TGTGCCAGCAGCTCACCGAGGACGGATCCGGGACTAGCGGGAGTCTCCTACAATGAGCAGTTCTTC. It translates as CASSSPRTDPGLAGVSYNEQFF.